Reported below is one T cell receptor (beta chain). The method was immunoSEQ multiplex PCR; TCRdb's version includes in-frame clones alone and lacks a portion of them. The table lists over 9,500 clones, under 65% of them singletons. The data are from a study of immune cell composition in non-small cell lung cancer. CDR1 MNHNS and CDR2 SASEGT come from the germline V gene. This CDR3 region has 14 residues. Trimming took 3 bases from V and 3 from J, leaving 10 bases between them. The sequencing sample was made of lung tumor tissue. The receptor was derived from a human donor with non-small cell lung cancer. This chain connects TRBV6-1 to TRBJ2-3; maybe TRBD2 (5 bases). The CDR3 sequence: CASSELLATDTQYF. The CDR3 nucleotides are TGTGCCAGCAGTGAGCTCCTAGCAACAGATACGCAGTATTTT.